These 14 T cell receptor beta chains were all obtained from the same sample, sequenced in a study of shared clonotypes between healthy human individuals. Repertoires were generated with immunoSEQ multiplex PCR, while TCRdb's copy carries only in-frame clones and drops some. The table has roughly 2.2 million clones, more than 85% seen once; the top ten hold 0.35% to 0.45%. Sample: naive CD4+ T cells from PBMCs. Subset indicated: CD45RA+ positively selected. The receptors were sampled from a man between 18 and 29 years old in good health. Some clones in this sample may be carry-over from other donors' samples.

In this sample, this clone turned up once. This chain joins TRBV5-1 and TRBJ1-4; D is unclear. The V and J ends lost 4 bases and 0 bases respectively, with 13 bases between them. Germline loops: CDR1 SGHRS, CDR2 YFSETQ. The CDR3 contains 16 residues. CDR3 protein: CASSPRPDATNEKLFF. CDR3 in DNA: TGCGCCAGCAGCCCCCGTCCCGATGCAACTAATGAAAAACTGTTTTTT.

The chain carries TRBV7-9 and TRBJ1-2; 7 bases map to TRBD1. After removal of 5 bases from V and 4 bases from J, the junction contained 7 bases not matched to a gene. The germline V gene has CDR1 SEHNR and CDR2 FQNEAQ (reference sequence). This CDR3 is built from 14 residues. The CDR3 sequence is CASSLTGVGYGYTF. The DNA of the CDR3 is TGTGCCAGCAGCCTAACAGGGGTGGGCTATGGCTACACCTTC.

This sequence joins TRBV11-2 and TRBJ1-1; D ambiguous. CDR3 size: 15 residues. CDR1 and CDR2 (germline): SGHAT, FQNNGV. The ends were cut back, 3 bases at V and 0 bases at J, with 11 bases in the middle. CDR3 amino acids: CASSFLGSMNTEAFF. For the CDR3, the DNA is TGTGCCAGCAGCTTTTTGGGCAGCATGAACACTGAAGCTTTCTTT.

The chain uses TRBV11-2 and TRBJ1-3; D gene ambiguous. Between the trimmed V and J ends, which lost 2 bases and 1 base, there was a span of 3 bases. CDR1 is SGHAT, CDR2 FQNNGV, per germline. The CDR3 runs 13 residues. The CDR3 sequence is CASSLPSGNTIYF. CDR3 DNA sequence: TGTGCCAGCAGCTTACCGTCTGGAAACACCATATATTTT.

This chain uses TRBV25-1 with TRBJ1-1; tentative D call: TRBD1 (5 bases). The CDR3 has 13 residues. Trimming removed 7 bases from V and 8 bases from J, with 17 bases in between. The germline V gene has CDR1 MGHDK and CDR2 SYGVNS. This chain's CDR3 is CASTRSQGSEAFF. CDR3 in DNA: TGTGCCAGCACACGCTCCCAGGGATCCGAAGCTTTCTTT.

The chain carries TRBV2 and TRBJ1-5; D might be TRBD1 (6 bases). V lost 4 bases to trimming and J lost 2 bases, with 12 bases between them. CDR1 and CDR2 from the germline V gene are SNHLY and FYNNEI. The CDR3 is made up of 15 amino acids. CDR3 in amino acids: CASSGTATGNQPQHF. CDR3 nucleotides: TGTGCCAGCAGTGGGACAGCTACCGGCAATCAGCCCCAGCATTTT.

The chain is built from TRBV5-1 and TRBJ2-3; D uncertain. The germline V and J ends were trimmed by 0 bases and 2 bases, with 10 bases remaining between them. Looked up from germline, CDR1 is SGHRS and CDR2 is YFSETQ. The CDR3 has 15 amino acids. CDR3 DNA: TGCGCCAGCAGCTTGGTCGGGCAGAACACAGATACGCAGTATTTT. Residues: CASSLVGQNTDTQYF.

The CDR3 loop is CATARVPSGANVLTF. The CDR3 DNA reads TGTGCCACCGCTAGGGTTCCCTCTGGGGCCAACGTCCTGACTTTC. The chain carries TRBV11-2 and TRBJ2-6; D call uncertain. Trimming removed 10 bases from V and 0 bases from J, with 13 bases in between. The CDR3 has 15 residues. Per germline, CDR1 SGHAT and CDR2 FQNNGV.

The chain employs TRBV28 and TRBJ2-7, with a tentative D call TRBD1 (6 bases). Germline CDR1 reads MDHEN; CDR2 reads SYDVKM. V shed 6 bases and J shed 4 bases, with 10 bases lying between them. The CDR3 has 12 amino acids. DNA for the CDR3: TGTGCCAGCAGGCAGACAGGATACGAGCAGTACTTC. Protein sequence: CASRQTGYEQYF.

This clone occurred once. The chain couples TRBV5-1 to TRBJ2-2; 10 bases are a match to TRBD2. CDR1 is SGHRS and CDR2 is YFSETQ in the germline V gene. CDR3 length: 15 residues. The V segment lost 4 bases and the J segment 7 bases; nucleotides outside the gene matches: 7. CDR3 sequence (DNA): TGCGCCAGCAGCCCCGGACTAGCGGAAGTCGGGGAGCTGTTTTTT. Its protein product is CASSPGLAEVGELFF.

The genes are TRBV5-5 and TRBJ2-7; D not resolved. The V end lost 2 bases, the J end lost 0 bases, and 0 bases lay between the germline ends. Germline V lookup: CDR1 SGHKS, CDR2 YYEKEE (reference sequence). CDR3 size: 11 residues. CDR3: CASSFSYEQYF. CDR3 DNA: TGTGCCAGCAGCTTCTCCTACGAGCAGTACTTC.

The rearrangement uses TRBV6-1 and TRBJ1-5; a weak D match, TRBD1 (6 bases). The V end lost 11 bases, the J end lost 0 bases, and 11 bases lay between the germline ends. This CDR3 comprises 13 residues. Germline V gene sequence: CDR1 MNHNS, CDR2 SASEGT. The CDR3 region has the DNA TGTGCCGGGGGGCAAAATAGCAATCAGCCCCAGCATTTT. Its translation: CAGGQNSNQPQHF.

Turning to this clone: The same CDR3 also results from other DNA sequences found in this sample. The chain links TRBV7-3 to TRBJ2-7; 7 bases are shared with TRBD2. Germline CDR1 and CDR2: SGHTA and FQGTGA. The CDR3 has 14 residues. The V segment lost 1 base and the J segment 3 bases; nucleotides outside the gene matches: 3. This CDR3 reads CASSLRGGGYEQYF. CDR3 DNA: TGTGCCAGCAGCTTAAGGGGGGGAGGCTACGAGCAGTACTTC. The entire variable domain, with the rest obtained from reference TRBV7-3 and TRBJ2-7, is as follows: GAGVSQTPSNKVTEKGKYVELRCDPISGHTALYWYRQSLGQGPEFLIYFQGTGAADDSGLPNDRFFAVRPEGSVSTLKIQRTERGDSAVYLCASSLRGGGYEQYFGPGTRLTVT.

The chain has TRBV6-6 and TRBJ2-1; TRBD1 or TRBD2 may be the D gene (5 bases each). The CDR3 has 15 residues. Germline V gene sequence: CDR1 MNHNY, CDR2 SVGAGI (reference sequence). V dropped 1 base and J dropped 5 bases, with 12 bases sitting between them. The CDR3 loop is CASSYFGAVDNEQFF. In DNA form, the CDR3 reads TGTGCCAGCAGTTACTTCGGGGCGGTCGACAATGAGCAGTTCTTC.